Reported below is one T cell receptor (beta chain). The sample comes from a study of control samples from healthy donors and cancer patients. This CDR3 has 19 amino acids. CDR1 is SGHVS and CDR2 is FNYEAQ in the germline V gene. The ends lost 2 bases at V and 0 bases at J; junction bases unmatched: 13. Sequencing was performed with immunoSEQ multiplex PCR; in TCRdb, only in-frame clones are kept and a portion is missing. The sample carries fewer than 200,000 clones, about 91% recorded once. This chain joins TRBV7-6 and TRBJ2-1; TRBD2 matches 7 bases. The sequenced material came from blood. The receptor's source is a woman aged 25 to 39 in good health. CDR3 loop: CASSLWGREGSSSYNEQFF. The CDR3 coding sequence is TGTGCCAGCAGCTTATGGGGGAGGGAAGGGAGTAGCTCCTACAATGAGCAGTTCTTC.